This T cell receptor beta chain emerged from a study of T cells in Graves' hyperthyroidism and ophthalmopathy. The V gene's germline CDR1 is SGHDT and CDR2 YYEEEE. V was pared by 0 bases and J by 2 bases, with 15 bases between. The CDR3 is 16 residues long. RNA transcripts yielded amplified TCR beta CDR3 regions. RT-PCR in the first round (using the HTBI primer set) targeted the TCR CDR3. TCRdb re-called the multiplex PCR reads through MiXCR, storing one row per CDR3 protein. The table records around 440,000 distinct CDR3 sequences, 15% to 18% of them present only once. The sequencing sample was made of blood. The V gene is TRBV5-6, the J gene TRBJ2-7; no clear D. The sequence came from a young woman with Graves' hyperthyroidism. Written as DNA, the CDR3 is TGTGCCAGCAGCTTGGTAGGTTTTGTGGCCACCTACGAGCAGTACTTC. This sequence encodes CASSLVGFVATYEQYF.